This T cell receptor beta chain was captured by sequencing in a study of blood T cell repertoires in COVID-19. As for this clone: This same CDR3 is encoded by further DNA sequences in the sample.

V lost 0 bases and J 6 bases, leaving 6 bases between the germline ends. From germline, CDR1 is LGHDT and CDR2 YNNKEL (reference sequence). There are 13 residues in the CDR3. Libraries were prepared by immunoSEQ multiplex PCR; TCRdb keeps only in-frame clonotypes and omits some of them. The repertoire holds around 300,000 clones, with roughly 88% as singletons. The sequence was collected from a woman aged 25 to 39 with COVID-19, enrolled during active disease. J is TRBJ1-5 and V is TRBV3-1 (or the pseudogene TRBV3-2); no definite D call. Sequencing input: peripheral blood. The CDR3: CASSQDRGQPQHF. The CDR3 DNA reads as TGTGCCAGCAGCCAAGATCGCGGTCAGCCCCAGCATTTT.